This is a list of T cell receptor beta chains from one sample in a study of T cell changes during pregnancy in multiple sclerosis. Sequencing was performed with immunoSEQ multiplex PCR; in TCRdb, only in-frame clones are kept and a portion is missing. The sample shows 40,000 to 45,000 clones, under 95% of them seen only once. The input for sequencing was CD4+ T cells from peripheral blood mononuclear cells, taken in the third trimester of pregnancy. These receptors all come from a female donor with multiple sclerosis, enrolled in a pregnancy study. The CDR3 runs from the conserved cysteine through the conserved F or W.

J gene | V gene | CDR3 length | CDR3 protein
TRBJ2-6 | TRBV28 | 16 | CASSLGWASGANVLTF
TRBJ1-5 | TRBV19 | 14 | CASSRGTWGQPQHF
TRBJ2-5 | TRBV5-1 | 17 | CASSYGLAGMGQETQYF
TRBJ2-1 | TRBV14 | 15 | CASSLTRASGNEQFF
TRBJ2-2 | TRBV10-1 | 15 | CASSEGDSAAGELFF
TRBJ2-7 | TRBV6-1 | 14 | CASPGGAGFSEQYF
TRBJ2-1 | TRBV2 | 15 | CASSESSGPYNEQFF
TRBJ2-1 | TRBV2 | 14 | CASSEAGVYNEQFF
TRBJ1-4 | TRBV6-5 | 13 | CGSTAGRGEKLFF
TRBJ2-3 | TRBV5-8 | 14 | CASSLGRVPDTQYF
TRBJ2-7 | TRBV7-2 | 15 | CASSSDRPLVYEQYF
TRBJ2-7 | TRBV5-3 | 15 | CARGQTGTSGSEQYF
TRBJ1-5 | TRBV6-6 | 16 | CASSPPGTGNNQPQHF
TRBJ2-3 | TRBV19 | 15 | CASSPQRALTDTQYF
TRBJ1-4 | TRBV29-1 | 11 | CSVGSFEKLFF
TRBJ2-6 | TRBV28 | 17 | CASSRGQISSGANVLTF
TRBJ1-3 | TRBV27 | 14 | CASSPTGLGNTIYF
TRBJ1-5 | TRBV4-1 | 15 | CASSRSDTNDQPQHF
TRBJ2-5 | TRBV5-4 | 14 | CASSQGAVQETQYF
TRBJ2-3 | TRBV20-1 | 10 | CSAHTDTQYF
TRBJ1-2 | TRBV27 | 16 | CASSAGTGLFNYGYTF
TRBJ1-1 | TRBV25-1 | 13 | CASSRQENTEAFF
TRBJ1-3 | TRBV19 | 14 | CASREGARGNTIYF
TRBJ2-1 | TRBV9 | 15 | CASSVAPSIGNEQFF
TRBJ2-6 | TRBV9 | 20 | CASSGDPGTSGRTGANVLTF